This T cell receptor (beta chain) was sequenced in a study of blood T cell repertoires in COVID-19. Study-level background: Samples of COVID-19 (acute and convalescent) were obtained from the United States, Italy and Spain.

V was cut by 0 bases and J by 6 bases, with 15 bases left in between. Germline-derived CDR1 and CDR2 are SEHNR and FQNEAQ (reference sequence). The CDR3 sequence is 15 residues long. In the source study's methods: Estimation of nucleated cell counts relied on the amplification of reference gene primers. This table comes from immunoSEQ multiplex PCR, and its TCRdb copy is limited to in-frame clones, with some not included. V and J calls and clone size come straight from that table; D and trimming were deduced from the DNA. The sample holds under 100,000 clones, roughly nine tenths seen once. This receptor was obtained from a man aged 50 to 60 with acute or convalescent COVID-19. Sequencing used peripheral blood. The J gene is TRBJ2-7, the V gene TRBV7-9, with D possibly being TRBD1 (5 bases). The CDR3 sequence is CASSLAVGQGGEQYF. For the CDR3, the DNA is TGTGCCAGCAGCTTAGCTGTCGGGCAGGGTGGCGAGCAGTACTTC. Using reference TRBV7-9 and TRBJ2-7 for the parts outside the CDR3, the full variable domain is DTGVSQNPRHKITKRGQNVTFRCDPISEHNRLYWYRQTLGQGPEFLTYFQNEAQLEKSRLLSDRFSAERPKGSFSTLEIQRTEQGDSAMYLCASSLAVGQGGEQYFGPGTRLTVT.